What follows are 5 T cell receptor beta chains derived from one specimen sequenced in a study of CD8+ T cells in alopecia areata. cDNA reverse transcribed from extracted RNA served as the sequencing template. Assay used: immunoSEQ multiplex PCR; TCRdb lists only in-frame clones, some missing. Altogether about 110,000 clones are present, over 80% being singletons, with the ten largest covering 20% to 25%. Described treatment: oral pan-JAK inhibitor, 5-10 mg twice daily. The starting material was CD8+ T cells sorted from blood, obtained at week 24, from a patient treated with tofacitinib. The receptor set was obtained from a human donor with alopecia areata.

This clone was seen a few times. The chain uses TRBV7-9 and TRBJ2-2; no reliable D call. CDR1 SEHNR and CDR2 FQNEAQ come from the germline V gene (reference sequence). This CDR3 spans 11 amino acids. Trimming removed 5 bases at V and 11 bases at J, with 9 bases between. This chain's CDR3 is CASSQTLELFF. The CDR3 DNA reads TGTGCCAGCAGCCAAACGTTAGAGCTGTTTTTT.

The V call is TRBV14, the J call TRBJ2-4; 9 positions agree with TRBD1. V trimming: 2 bases; J trimming: 6 bases; junction bases outside the gene matches: 2. The germline gives CDR1 SGHDN, CDR2 FVKESK. The CDR3 extends over 14 amino acids. The CDR3 sequence: CASSQPGQGNIQYF. The CDR3 DNA sequence: TGTGCCAGCAGCCAACCGGGACAGGGAAACATTCAGTACTTC.

This rearrangement joins TRBV5-1 to TRBJ2-1; tentative D call: TRBD1 (7 bases). V lost 0 bases and J lost 6, with 10 bases in between. CDR1 is SGHRS, CDR2 YFSETQ, per germline. This CDR3 is 14 amino acids long. CDR3 sequence (DNA): TGCGCCAGCAGCTTGGGACAGGGAGGCAATGAGCAGTTCTTC. It translates to CASSLGQGGNEQFF.

The chain uses TRBV21-1 and TRBJ2-5. TRBV21-1 corresponds to a pseudogene. CDR3 size: 19 residues. The CDR3 DNA is TGTGCCAGCAGCAAAGCGGGCCCGGGCACCCGTATTAGACAAGAGACCCAGTACTTC. This sequence encodes CASSKAGPGTRIRQETQYF.

The chain combines TRBV6-5 with TRBJ1-4, with D perhaps matching TRBD1 (5 bases). This CDR3 has 13 residues. Germline assignment: CDR1 MNHEY and CDR2 SVGAGI. Trimming removed 4 bases at V and 7 bases at J, with 10 bases between. CDR3 amino acids: CASSSTGSEKLFF. The CDR3 bases are TGTGCCAGCAGTTCTACAGGCAGTGAAAAACTGTTTTTT.